The 6 T cell receptor beta chains below were found in one sample sequenced in a study of CD8+CD57+ T cells in acquired aplastic anemia. The use of genomic DNA as template underpinned the TCR beta VDJ and CDR3 profiling. TCRdb processed the reads anew with MiXCR; each CDR3 protein has one entry. The sample records more than 250,000 distinct CDR3 sequences, roughly 50% being singletons. Sequencing was carried out using sorted CD4+, CD8+, or CD8+CD57+ T cells (not recorded which) from PBMCs. All receptors come from a human donor with severe aplastic anemia or a healthy control (not recorded which).

This rearrangement joins TRBV5-6 to TRBJ1-2; 7 bases map to TRBD1. The CDR3 sequence is 14 residues long. CDR1 is SGHDT and CDR2 is YYEEEE in the germline V gene. Losses at the gene ends were 5 bases for V and 10 bases for J; bases not matched to a gene: 14. The CDR3 protein is CASSFTLTGIDYTF. In nucleotides, the CDR3 is TGTGCCAGCAGTTTCACCTTGACAGGGATCGACTACACCTTC.

This clonotype was seen a handful of times. CDR3 coding DNA: TGTGCCAGCAGCCATACTAGCGGGAGTGGCTACGAGCAGTACTTC. This codes for CASSHTSGSGYEQYF. The rearrangement uses TRBV13 and TRBJ2-7, with TRBD2 identical over 11 bases. Trimming at V came to 5 bases and at J to 3 bases, leaving 6 bases not matched to a gene. Germline CDR1 reads PRHDT; CDR2 reads FYEKMQ (reference sequence). The CDR3 is 15 amino acids.

This clonotype has only a few counts. The chain links TRBV19 to TRBJ2-7; D is undetermined. Trimming took off 5 bases at V and 3 bases at J, with 11 bases between the two ends. The CDR3 contains 13 residues. From germline, CDR1 is LNHDA and CDR2 SQIVND (reference sequence). CDR3 loop: CASSWGSRYEQYF. DNA of the CDR3: TGTGCCAGTAGTTGGGGTAGTCGCTACGAGCAGTACTTC. The complete variable domain, with remaining parts taken from reference TRBV19 and TRBJ2-7, reads DGGITQSPKYLFRKEGQNVTLSCEQNLNHDAMYWYRQDPGQGLRLIYYSQIVNDFQKGDIAEGYSVSREKKESFPLTVTSAQKNPTAFYLCASSWGSRYEQYFGPGTRLTVT.

The V and J genes are TRBV15 and TRBJ1-2; D perhaps matches TRBD1 (5 bases). Trimming removed 0 bases from V and 7 bases from J, with 12 bases in between. Looked up from germline, CDR1 is LNHNV and CDR2 is YYDKDF (reference sequence). This CDR3 has 14 amino acids. The DNA for the CDR3 is TGTGCCACCAGCAGAGATAAGACAGTCAGTGGCTACACCTTC. Its translation: CATSRDKTVSGYTF.

This clonotype was picked up a small number of times. This sequence joins TRBV24-1 and TRBJ2-3; D assignment may be TRBD1 or TRBD2 (5 bases each). The germline V gene encodes CDR1 KGHDR and CDR2 SFDVKD. The CDR3 extends over 17 amino acids. V was shortened by 5 bases and J by 4 bases, with 21 bases between the two germline ends. The CDR3 nucleotides read TGTGCCACCAGTGCCCGGCCGGGGCGGGTTGGCGCAGATACGCAGTATTTT. The encoded protein is CATSARPGRVGADTQYF.

A remark on this clonotype: One end of the junction does not line up with germline, which may come from a read error. The V gene is TRBV10-1, the J gene TRBJ2-5, with a weak D call TRBD1 (6 bases). Germline V gene data show CDR1 as WNHNN and CDR2 as SYGVQD (reference sequence). The CDR3 spans 15 residues. The CDR3 spells CASSDRLDREESQYF. CDR3 in DNA: TGCGCCAGCAGTGATCGCCTGGACAGAGAAGAGTCCCAGTACTTC.